One and the same sample provided the 29 T cell receptor beta chains below, sequenced in a study of regulatory T cells in long-lasting Graves disease. Building the TCR beta libraries relied on iRepertoire HTBI primers, and CDR3 regions underwent Arm-PCR. TCRdb re-called the multiplex PCR reads through MiXCR, storing one row per CDR3 protein. The data contain about 560,000 distinct CDR3 sequences, around 15% of them singletons. Time point meaning: newly diagnosed GD, antithyroid drugs for less than 3 months. The TCR library used RNA extracted from PBMCs. The same sample was also used in a study of T cells in Graves' hyperthyroidism and ophthalmopathy.

The material was peripheral blood mononuclear cells (PBMCs), obtained at new diagnosis, from a patient treated with antithyroid drugs. The receptors were sampled from a young man with Graves disease.

This clonotype was seen at least ten times. This chain uses TRBV10-3 with TRBJ2-2; perhaps TRBD2 as D (5 bases). This CDR3 contains 16 residues. In germline, CDR1 is ENHRY, CDR2 SYGVKD. V gave up 10 bases and J gave up 5 bases, with 23 bases separating them. The CDR3: CATRPPASGRTGELFF. CDR3 bases: TGTGCCACCCGACCGCCTGCCAGCGGAAGGACCGGGGAGCTGTTTTTT.

This clonotype was counted between two and nine times. The chain has TRBV19 and TRBJ1-2, with a possible D match to TRBD1 (6 bases). The CDR3 contains 15 residues. Germline V gene sequence: CDR1 LNHDA, CDR2 SQIVND (reference sequence). V was cut by 7 bases and J by 6 bases, with 21 bases left in between. The CDR3 nucleotides are TGTGCCAGTATCCCCGGGGCCAGACAGGACCATGGCTACACCTTC. Protein sequence: CASIPGARQDHGYTF.

This clonotype has just a few counts. The chain is built from TRBV25-1 and TRBJ2-3; 7 positions match TRBD2. Per germline, CDR1 MGHDK and CDR2 SYGVNS. This CDR3 is built from 14 residues. The trim removed 3 bases at V and 2 bases at J, leaving 2 bases unmatched. CDR3 sequence reads: CASSDAGATDTQYF. As DNA, the CDR3 is TGTGCCAGCAGTGATGCGGGAGCCACAGATACGCAGTATTTT.

The gene calls are TRBV15 and TRBJ2-7; TRBD1 aligns across 8 bases. The germline V gene has CDR1 LNHNV and CDR2 YYDKDF (reference sequence). V lost 1 base, J lost 3 bases, and 11 bases stayed unmatched. The CDR3 is 17 residues long. The CDR3 region is CATSRAGQGRIIYEQYF. CDR3 nucleotide sequence: TGTGCCACCAGCAGAGCCGGACAGGGCCGTATAATCTACGAGCAGTACTTC. Complete variable domain (other parts from reference TRBV15 and TRBJ2-7): DAMVIQNPRYQVTQFGKPVTLSCSQTLNHNVMYWYQQKSSQAPKLLFHYYDKDFNNEADTPDNFQSRRPNTSFCFLDIRSPGLGDTAMYLCATSRAGQGRIIYEQYFGPGTRLTVT.

Points on this clonotype: A read error may account for a junction end that differs from germline. The chain combines TRBV14 with TRBJ1-5, with 8 bases matching TRBD1. The CDR3 sequence is 13 residues long. Germline V gene data show CDR1 as SGHDN and CDR2 as FVKESK. This CDR3 is CASGQFTGGVQHF. CDR3 nucleotide sequence: TGTGCCAGCGGCCAATTCACAGGGGGGGTCCAGCATTTT.

This chain joins TRBV11-1 and TRBJ2-7; D gene ambiguous. V lost 1 base and J lost 6, with 13 bases in between. CDR3 length equals 14 residues. Germline V gives CDR1 SGHAT, CDR2 FQDESV (reference sequence). This CDR3 reads CASSLDQAAVEQYF. CDR3 nucleotide sequence: TGTGCCAGCAGCTTAGATCAGGCTGCGGTCGAGCAGTACTTC.

This clonotype was seen many times. This chain connects TRBV28 to TRBJ1-2, with 7 bases matching TRBD1. The CDR3 sequence is 12 residues long. Germline CDR1 is MDHEN and CDR2 is SYDVKM. J gave up 6 bases and V 5 bases, and 3 bases lay outside the gene matches. For the CDR3, the DNA is TGTGCCAGCAGTCAACAGGGGAATGGCTACACCTTC. It yields the protein CASSQQGNGYTF.

In its sample, this clonotype was seen a few times. V usage is TRBV15 and J usage is TRBJ1-4, with 8 bases matching TRBD1. The germline V gene encodes CDR1 LNHNV and CDR2 YYDKDF (reference sequence). Trimming at V came to 3 bases and at J to 8 bases, leaving 8 bases not matched to a gene. The CDR3 totals 15 residues. CDR3 sequence: CATSRGGTGGEKLFF. Written as DNA, the CDR3 is TGTGCCACCAGCAGGGGGGGGACAGGCGGCGAAAAACTGTTTTTT.

The chain links TRBV6-2 or TRBV6-3 to TRBJ2-2, with 8 positions matching TRBD2. V shed 5 bases and J 1 base; nucleotides not matched to a gene: 3. The CDR3 is 15 residues long. In germline, CDR1 is MNHEY, CDR2 SVGEGT. The CDR3 region is CASSSGSWNTGELFF. The CDR3 DNA reads as TGTGCCAGCAGTAGCGGGAGCTGGAACACCGGGGAGCTGTTTTTT.

Only a few counts were recorded for this clonotype. V usage is TRBV19 and J usage is TRBJ2-7; a weak D match, TRBD1 (7 bases). The CDR3 sequence is 15 residues long. Germline V gene sequence: CDR1 LNHDA, CDR2 SQIVND (reference sequence). Deletions cut 6 bases from V and 6 bases from J, with 21 bases between. CDR3 loop: CASSPAAGGGREQYF. Written as DNA, the CDR3 is TGTGCCAGTAGCCCTGCGGCAGGGGGAGGTCGCGAGCAGTACTTC.

Many counts were recorded for this clonotype. The CDR3 DNA reads TGTGCCAGCAACCGGGGTATAACTCTTGGCACAGATACGCAGTATTTT. Translation: CASNRGITLGTDTQYF. This chain joins TRBV6-1 and TRBJ2-3, with D possibly TRBD2 on 5 matching bases. The germline CDR1 and CDR2 sequences are MNHNS and SASEGT. The length of the CDR3 is 16 residues. With 7 bases removed from V and 1 base from J, the gap between germline ends came to 18 bases.

This clonotype has ten or more counts. The J gene is TRBJ2-1, the V gene TRBV29-1; maybe TRBD1 (6 bases). CDR1 is SQVTM, CDR2 ANQGSEA, per germline. The germline V and J ends were trimmed by 5 bases and 0 bases, with 14 bases remaining between them. The CDR3 spans 15 residues. The DNA of the CDR3 is TGCAGCGTTTCCGGACAGAGGAGCTCCTACAATGAGCAGTTCTTC. Translation: CSVSGQRSSYNEQFF.

The V gene is TRBV4-1, the J gene TRBJ2-1; D unresolved. V was shortened by 2 bases and J by 10 bases, with 15 bases between the two germline ends. This CDR3 spans 14 amino acids. The germline CDR1 and CDR2 sequences are MGHRA and YSYEKL. In nucleotides, the CDR3 is TGCGCCAGCAGCCAAAACATGTTGGCACAGGAGCAGTTCTTC. This translates into CASSQNMLAQEQFF.

The V call is TRBV13, the J call TRBJ2-1; 10 bases align to TRBD2. The germline V gene encodes CDR1 PRHDT and CDR2 FYEKMQ (reference sequence). J gave up 6 bases and V 0 bases, and 2 bases lay outside the gene matches. The CDR3 is 15 amino acids. As DNA, the CDR3 is TGTGCCAGCAGCTTAGGGACTAGCGGGTTCAATGAGCAGTTCTTC. It yields the protein CASSLGTSGFNEQFF.

J is TRBJ1-6 and V is TRBV5-1; D gene ambiguous. The V and J ends lost 0 bases and 6 bases respectively, with 7 bases between them. The CDR3 length is 14 residues. The germline V gene has CDR1 SGHRS and CDR2 YFSETQ. The CDR3 DNA follows: TGCGCCAGCAGCTTGGCCGGAAGTAATTCACCCCTCCACTTT. Protein sequence: CASSLAGSNSPLHF.

This clonotype was found many times. The chain joins TRBV13 to TRBJ1-1; no firm D call. Trimming shortened V by 5 bases and J by 4 bases, and 14 bases separated the two germline ends. Germline CDR1 reads PRHDT; CDR2 reads FYEKMQ (reference sequence). The CDR3 covers 14 residues. The CDR3 sequence is CASSRGLGGTEAFF. CDR3 nucleotide sequence: TGTGCCAGCAGCCGAGGGCTGGGAGGCACTGAAGCTTTCTTT.

This clonotype has more than one count but fewer than ten. The chain recombines TRBV5-1 with TRBJ2-7; possible D gene TRBD1, 6 bases. V lost 0 bases and J 6 bases, leaving 10 bases between the germline ends. Per germline, CDR1 SGHRS and CDR2 YFSETQ. This CDR3 region has 13 residues. CDR3 region: CASSLAGATEQYF. CDR3 nucleotide sequence: TGCGCCAGCAGCTTGGCAGGGGCCACCGAGCAGTACTTC.

In its sample, this clonotype was seen a few times. One junction end disagrees with the germline gene, perhaps due to a read error. The chain carries TRBV27 and TRBJ2-7; maybe TRBD1 (6 bases). Germline V gives CDR1 MNHEY, CDR2 SMNVEV (reference sequence). CDR3 length: 15 residues. CDR3 region: CASSLQQGGSYKQYF. CDR3 sequence (DNA): TGTGCCAGCAGTTTACAACAGGGTGGGTCCTACAAGCAGTACTTC.

The gene calls are TRBV11-1 and TRBJ2-6; D ambiguous. Germline V gene sequence: CDR1 SGHAT, CDR2 FQDESV (reference sequence). Between the trimmed V and J ends, which lost 3 bases and 0 bases, there was a span of 15 bases. The CDR3 runs to 18 residues. CDR3 region: CASSFAPTVDSGANVLTF. The CDR3 DNA reads as TGTGCCAGCAGCTTCGCCCCGACGGTCGACTCTGGGGCCAACGTCCTGACTTTC.

About this clonotype: This may stem from a read error, because a much larger clone lies one nucleotide away. The V and J genes are TRBV28 and TRBJ2-4; TRBD1 is a possible D gene (5 bases). The length of the CDR3 is 13 residues. Germline V CDR1 and CDR2: MDHEN, SYDVKM. CDR3 sequence (DNA): TGTGCCGGCAGTTCTAGGGGTCGGGACATTCAGTACTTC. Residues: CAGSSRGRDIQYF.

This clonotype was recorded many times. V gene TRBV20-1 combines with J gene TRBJ2-7, with 11 bases that match TRBD2. The CDR3 spans 15 residues. CDR1 and CDR2 from the germline V gene are DFQATT and SNEGSKA (reference sequence). After removal of 3 bases from V and 1 base from J, the junction contained 5 bases not matched to a gene. The CDR3 region is CSARPGTSGSYEQYF. The DNA for the CDR3 is TGCAGTGCTAGGCCCGGGACTAGCGGTTCCTACGAGCAGTACTTC.

This chain uses TRBV5-1 with TRBJ2-5; 8 bases agree with TRBD2. Germline values: CDR1 SGHRS, CDR2 YFSETQ. The junction had 9 bases not matched to a gene; V was cut back by 4 bases and J by 1 base. The CDR3 length is 16 residues. CDR3 DNA: TGCGCCAGCAGCCCGGGACTAGGAAACACCCAAGAGACCCAGTACTTC. Residues: CASSPGLGNTQETQYF.

This clonotype was recorded at least ten times. This rearrangement joins TRBV10-2 to TRBJ2-1, with D hard to call. This CDR3 comprises 12 residues. CDR1 WSHSY and CDR2 SAAADI come from the germline V gene. With 4 bases removed from V and 8 bases from J, the gap between germline ends came to 9 bases. CDR3: CASSVVPDEQFF. The CDR3 region has the DNA TGCGCCAGCAGTGTGGTGCCAGATGAGCAGTTCTTC.

The V call is TRBV4-1, the J call TRBJ2-5; TRBD2 is a possible D gene (6 bases). V was trimmed by 0 bases and J by 7 bases, leaving 18 bases between them. Germline CDR1 is MGHRA and CDR2 is YSYEKL. CDR3 size: 16 residues. DNA for the CDR3: TGCGCCAGCAGCCAAGATGCTAGCGCGAATGCGGCGACCCAGTACTTC. This encodes CASSQDASANAATQYF.

This clonotype was counted ten times or more. The chain joins TRBV30 to TRBJ2-3; D tentatively reads TRBD1 or TRBD2 (5 bases each). The germline V gene encodes CDR1 GTSNPN and CDR2 SVGIG (reference sequence). The V gene lost 8 bases and the J gene lost 5 bases, with 5 bases spanning the gap. The CDR3 is 9 amino acids. This CDR3 is CAGGDTQYF. Written as DNA, the CDR3 is TGTGCCGGGGGAGATACGCAGTATTTT. The full variable domain, its missing parts supplied by reference TRBV30 and TRBJ2-3, is SQTIHQWPATLVQPVGSPLSLECTVEGTSNPNLYWYRQAAGRGLQLLFYSVGIGQISSEVPQNLSASRPQDRQFILSSKKLLLSDSGFYLCAGGDTQYFGPGTRLTVL.

This clonotype appeared a few times. The rearrangement links TRBV6-1 to TRBJ2-2, with D possibly TRBD1 on 6 matching bases. This CDR3 region has 15 residues. Germline V gene lookup returns CDR1 MNHNS and CDR2 SASEGT. V lost 6 bases, J lost 2 bases, and 13 bases lay in between. CDR3 amino acids: CASRGPGQNTGELFF. The CDR3 DNA follows: TGTGCCAGCAGAGGACCGGGACAAAACACCGGGGAGCTGTTTTTT.

This clonotype was picked up many times. This chain links TRBV30 with TRBJ1-2; D ambiguous. CDR1 and CDR2 (germline): GTSNPN, SVGIG (reference sequence). CDR3 length equals 13 residues. Trimming removed 0 bases at V and 4 bases at J, with 9 bases between. CDR3 DNA: TGTGCCTGGAGTGTAGACGGAACCTATGGCTACACCTTC. This encodes CAWSVDGTYGYTF.

This clonotype has a handful of counts. In DNA form, the CDR3 reads TGCGCCAGCAGCCCAGGGGCGGGAGGAATCAATGAGCAGTTCTTC. Translated, it gives CASSPGAGGINEQFF. The J gene is TRBJ2-1, the V gene TRBV5-1, with 8 bases lining up with TRBD2. The CDR3 consists of 15 residues. Looked up from germline, CDR1 is SGHRS and CDR2 is YFSETQ. J lost 6 bases, V lost 4 bases, and 9 bases had no gene match.

This clonotype was seen at least ten times. This chain links TRBV29-1 with TRBJ2-7, with TRBD1 identical over 8 bases. The V gene's germline CDR1 is SQVTM and CDR2 ANQGSEA. This CDR3 contains 13 residues. J lost 7 bases, V lost 7 bases, and 12 bases had no gene match. CDR3 DNA: TGCAGCGCCGACAGGGGACCCGCTACTGAGCAGTACTTC. Its protein product is CSADRGPATEQYF.